Shown below are 2 T cell receptor beta chains from a single sample sequenced in a study of T cell responses to AZD1222 COVID-19 vaccine. Only in-frame clones appear in the TCRdb table, and some are missing; sequencing was by immunoSEQ multiplex PCR. The sample yields just over 80,000 clones, over 80% seen once. The sequences come from peripheral blood, collected on day 0 of AZD1222 vaccination. These receptors were taken from an adult in good health.

V usage is TRBV30 and J usage is TRBJ1-1; 7 nucleotides align to TRBD1. The V gene's germline CDR1 is GTSNPN and CDR2 SVGIG (reference sequence). Losses at the gene ends were 6 bases for V and 1 base for J; bases not matched to a gene: 5. This CDR3 is built from 13 residues. This chain's CDR3 is CACPGQTNTEAFF. DNA of the CDR3: TGTGCCTGTCCGGGACAGACGAACACTGAAGCTTTCTTT. The full variable domain, with the rest looked up from reference TRBV30 and TRBJ1-1, is SQTIHQWPATLVQPVGSPLSLECTVEGTSNPNLYWYRQAAGRGLQLLFYSVGIGQISSEVPQNLSASRPQDRQFILSSKKLLLSDSGFYLCACPGQTNTEAFFGQGTRLTVV.

V usage is TRBV4-3 and J usage is TRBJ1-1; D remains unclear. Trimming stripped 0 bases from V and 0 bases from J, with 8 bases between. CDR3 length: 15 amino acids. Germline assignment: CDR1 LGHNA and CDR2 YSLEER. The CDR3 sequence: CASSQDARLNTEAFF. CDR3 bases: TGCGCCAGCAGCCAAGATGCTCGGTTGAACACTGAAGCTTTCTTT.